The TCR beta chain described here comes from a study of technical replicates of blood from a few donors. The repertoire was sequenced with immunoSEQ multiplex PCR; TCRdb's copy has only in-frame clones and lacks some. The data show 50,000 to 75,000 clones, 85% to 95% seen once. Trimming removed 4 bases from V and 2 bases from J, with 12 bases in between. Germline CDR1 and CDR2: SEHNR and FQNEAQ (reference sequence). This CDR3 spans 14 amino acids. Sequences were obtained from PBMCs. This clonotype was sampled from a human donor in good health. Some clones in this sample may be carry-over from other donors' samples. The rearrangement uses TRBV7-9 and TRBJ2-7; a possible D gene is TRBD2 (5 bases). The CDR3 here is CASSSEGGPYEQYF. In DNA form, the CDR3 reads TGTGCCAGCAGCTCAGAGGGCGGTCCCTACGAGCAGTACTTC.